A selection of T cell receptor beta chains follows, all from one sample in a study of blood T cell repertoires in COVID-19. Using immunoSEQ multiplex PCR, the repertoire was profiled, and TCRdb retains in-frame clones only, with some absent. The sample has fewer than 250,000 clones, around 80% seen once. Sequenced material: peripheral blood. These receptors were collected from a woman aged 35 to 49 with acute or convalescent COVID-19. CDR3s include the opening cysteine and the closing phenylalanine or tryptophan. D genes are given only for firm matches. Size is omitted from some rows. Given values are once, few, many or a class for expanded clones.

cdr3_nt cdr3_aa d_call clone_size j_call v_call
TGTGCCAGCAGTTATCAAGCGGGTTATTCCTACGAGCAGTACTTC CASSYQAGYSYEQYF NA once TRBJ2-7 TRBV27
TGTGCCAGCAGCCTGTTGAGAGGGGAGGATGGCAATCAGCCCCAGCATTTT CASSLLRGEDGNQPQHF NA NA TRBJ1-5 TRBV5-6
TGTGCCAGCAGCTTAGCGTCGGCTAGCGGGACCTACGAGCAGTACTTC CASSLASASGTYEQYF TRBD2 NA TRBJ2-7 TRBV7-6
TGTGCCAGCAGTACGTATAGCGGGGGGACCAATGAGCAGTTCTTC CASSTYSGGTNEQFF TRBD2 NA TRBJ2-1 TRBV27
TGTGCCAGCAGCAAACTAGCGGGAGCCTCAGATACGCAGTATTTT CASSKLAGASDTQYF TRBD2 NA TRBJ2-3 TRBV7-9
TGTGCCAGCAGGGCCCTCCTAGCGGTGCTTTACAATGAGCAGTTCTTC CASRALLAVLYNEQFF TRBD2 NA TRBJ2-1 TRBV28
TGTGCCAGCAGCTTAACAGGGGAGGTCAATCAGCCCCAGCATTTT CASSLTGEVNQPQHF TRBD1 NA TRBJ1-5 TRBV7-6
TGTGCCACACGGACAGGGGTTAGTCAGCCCCAGCATTTT CATRTGVSQPQHF TRBD1 few TRBJ1-5 TRBV6-5
TGTGCCACCAGTGGCAGGGGGGCCAATCAGCCCCAGCATTTT CATSGRGANQPQHF TRBD1 NA TRBJ1-5 TRBV24-1
TGTGCCAGCAGCCTGACAGGGGGCGATCGAACTAATGAAAAACTGTTTTTT CASSLTGGDRTNEKLFF TRBD1 NA TRBJ1-4 TRBV3-1/TRBV3-2
TGCGCCAGCAGCGAATTAGCGGGGGCGAATGAGCAGTTCTTC CASSELAGANEQFF TRBD2 once TRBJ2-1 TRBV5-1
TGTGCCAGCAGCTATAATACAGGGGGATATGAAAAACTGTTTTTT CASSYNTGGYEKLFF TRBD1 NA TRBJ1-4 TRBV13
TGTGCCAGCAGCTTGCGGTTTGGCTACGAGCAGTACTTC CASSLRFGYEQYF NA once TRBJ2-7 TRBV5-5
TGTGCCAGCAGCTTACTGGGACTAGCGGGGGTCAGCACAGATACGCAGTATTTT CASSLLGLAGVSTDTQYF TRBD2 NA TRBJ2-3 TRBV7-8
TGTGCCAGTAAACAGGGGGACTCTGGAAACACCATATATTTT CASKQGDSGNTIYF TRBD1 few TRBJ1-3 TRBV7-6
TGTGCCAGCAGTTCACCGGGACTTCGCGGCGTCAATCAGCCCCAGCATTTT CASSSPGLRGVNQPQHF NA once TRBJ1-5 TRBV27
TGTGCCAGCAGCGCTATCCTATCGGGGGACACTGAAGCTTTCTTT CASSAILSGDTEAFF NA NA TRBJ1-1 TRBV14
TGCGCCAGCAGCTTGTTGGACACCTCCTACGAGCAGTACTTC CASSLLDTSYEQYF NA few TRBJ2-7 TRBV5-1
TGTGCCAGCAGCGAACAGGGAGAGGGCAATCAGCCCCAGCATTTT CASSEQGEGNQPQHF NA NA TRBJ1-5 TRBV14
TGTGCCGGCAGGGTCAGGGCCGGGGAGCTGTTTTTT CAGRVRAGELFF NA NA TRBJ2-2 TRBV12-3/TRBV12-4
TGTGCCAGCAGCTCGAGCGGGGGCTCCTACAATGAGCAGTTCTTC CASSSSGGSYNEQFF TRBD2 NA TRBJ2-1 TRBV27
TGTGCCAGCAGTACCCGACAGCTCTCAACCTACGAGCAGTACTTC CASSTRQLSTYEQYF NA once TRBJ2-7 TRBV6-6
TGCAGCGCCCCAGCTCGGCAGGGGGCACGCTATGAGCAGTTCTTC CSAPARQGARYEQFF TRBD1 NA TRBJ2-1 TRBV29-1
TGTGCCAGCAGCTTTCTGTCCTATGGCTACACCTTC CASSFLSYGYTF NA NA TRBJ1-2 TRBV12-1
TGTGCCAGTAGTATTATGACAGCTGGGGCCAACGTCCTGACTTTC CASSIMTAGANVLTF NA NA TRBJ2-6 TRBV19
TGTGCCAGCACTCACCCGGGGGTGGGACAGGGGCCCAACACAGATACGCAGTATTTT CASTHPGVGQGPNTDTQYF TRBD1 NA TRBJ2-3 TRBV2
TGTGCCAGCAGCCAAGCCTCAGGCGATAACGCCTACGAGCAGTACTTC CASSQASGDNAYEQYF NA NA TRBJ2-7 TRBV4-2
TGTGCCAGCTCCTTAGCGGCGAGCTCCTACAATGAGCAGTTCTTC CASSLAASSYNEQFF NA NA TRBJ2-1 TRBV6-5